The 5 T cell receptor beta chains in this list originate from one sample, sequenced in a study of identical twins (dated by TCRdb to about 2016). Receptor libraries were prepared by 5' RACE. Instrument on record: Illumina HiSeq 2000. TCRdb reworked the public reads: Q25 trimming with fastp, MiXCR clone assembly, productive beta chains retained. Here each entry gathers all rows of one CDR3 protein and keeps the most common genes and DNA. The sample records nearly 900,000 distinct CDR3 sequences, around an eighth of which are singletons. Clones ranked in the top ten supply under 2% of the sample. The same data also went into a second study, on yellow fever vaccine responses in identical twins.

What was sequenced was PBMCs. The receptors shown here come from a woman aged 18-35 years in good health.

The chain uses TRBV2 and TRBJ2-5; 9 bases align to TRBD1. The junction had 6 bases not matched to a gene; V was cut back by 7 bases and J by 0 bases. CDR1 and CDR2 from the germline V gene are SNHLY and FYNNEI. This CDR3 is built from 15 residues. The CDR3, as DNA: TGTGCCAGCACCGGACAGGGGACCTACCAAGAGACCCAGTACTTC. Translation: CASTGQGTYQETQYF.

Many counts were recorded for this clonotype. A junction end diverges from the germline sequence, so it may reflect a read error. V is TRBV11-2 and J is TRBJ2-2; D is perhaps TRBD2 (5 bases). CDR1 and CDR2 from the germline V gene are SGHAT and FQNNGV. This CDR3 comprises 15 residues. The chain's CDR3 is CASGLGRLNTGELFF. The CDR3 DNA is TGTGCCAGCGGCTTAGGGAGACTTAACACCGGGGAGCTGTTTTTT.

This chain uses TRBV6-1 with TRBJ2-1; 8 positions match TRBD2. Germline loops: CDR1 MNHNS, CDR2 SASEGT. The CDR3 extends over 17 amino acids. The junction had 18 bases not matched to a gene; V was cut back by 7 bases and J by 7 bases. Here the CDR3 reads CASTGLGAPGGSNEQFF. The CDR3 DNA reads as TGTGCCAGCACGGGACTAGGGGCCCCGGGAGGATCTAATGAGCAGTTCTTC.

This chain links TRBV5-1 with TRBJ1-1; 8 bases agree with TRBD1. There are 19 residues in the CDR3. Germline-derived CDR1 and CDR2 are SGHRS and YFSETQ. The junction had 19 bases not matched to a gene; V was cut back by 3 bases and J by 3 bases. CDR3 DNA: TGCGCCAGCAGCTGGACAGGGACCCGCTCGGTCCTCGGTGACACTGAAGCTTTCTTT. As protein: CASSWTGTRSVLGDTEAFF. Looking up the rest from reference TRBV5-1 and TRBJ1-1 gives the full variable domain: KAGVTQTPRYLIKTRGQQVTLSCSPISGHRSVSWYQQTPGQGLQFLFEYFSETQRNKGNFPGRFSGRQFSNSRSEMNVSTLELGDSALYLCASSWTGTRSVLGDTEAFFGQGTRLTVV.

This clonotype turned up a few times. This chain connects TRBV18 to TRBJ2-5, with no clear D. Germline V CDR1 and CDR2: KGHSH, LQKENI. This CDR3 comprises 12 residues. V gave up 3 bases and J gave up 4 bases, with 6 bases separating them. DNA of the CDR3: TGTGCCAGCTCACCCATTCCAGAGACCCAGTACTTC. Protein: CASSPIPETQYF.